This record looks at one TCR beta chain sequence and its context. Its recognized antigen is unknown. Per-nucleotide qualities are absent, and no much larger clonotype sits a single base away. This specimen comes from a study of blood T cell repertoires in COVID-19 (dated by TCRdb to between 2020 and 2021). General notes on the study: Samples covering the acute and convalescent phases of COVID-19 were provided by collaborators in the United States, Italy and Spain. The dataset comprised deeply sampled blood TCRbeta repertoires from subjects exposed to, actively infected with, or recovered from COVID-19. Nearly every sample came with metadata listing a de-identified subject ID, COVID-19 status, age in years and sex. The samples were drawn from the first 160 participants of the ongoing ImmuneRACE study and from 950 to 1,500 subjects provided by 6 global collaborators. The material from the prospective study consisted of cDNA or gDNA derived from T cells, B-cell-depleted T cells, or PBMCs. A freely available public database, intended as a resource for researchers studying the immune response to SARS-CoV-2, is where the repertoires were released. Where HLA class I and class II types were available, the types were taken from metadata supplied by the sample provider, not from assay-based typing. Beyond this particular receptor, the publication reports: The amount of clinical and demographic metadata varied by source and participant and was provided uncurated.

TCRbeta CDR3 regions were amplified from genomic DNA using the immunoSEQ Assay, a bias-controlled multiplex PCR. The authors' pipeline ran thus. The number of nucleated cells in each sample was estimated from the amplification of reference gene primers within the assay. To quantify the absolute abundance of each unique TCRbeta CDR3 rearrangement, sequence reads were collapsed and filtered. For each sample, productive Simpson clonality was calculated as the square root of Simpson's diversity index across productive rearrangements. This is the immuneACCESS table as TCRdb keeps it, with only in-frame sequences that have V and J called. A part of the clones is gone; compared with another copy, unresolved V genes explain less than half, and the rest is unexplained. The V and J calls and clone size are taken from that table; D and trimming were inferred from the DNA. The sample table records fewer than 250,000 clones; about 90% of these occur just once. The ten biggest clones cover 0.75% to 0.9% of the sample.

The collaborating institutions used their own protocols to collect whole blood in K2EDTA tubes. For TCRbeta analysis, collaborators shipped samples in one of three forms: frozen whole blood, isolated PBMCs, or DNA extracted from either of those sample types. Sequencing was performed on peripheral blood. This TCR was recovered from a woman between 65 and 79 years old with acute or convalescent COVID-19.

The DNA reads as follows: TGTGCCAGCAGCCGTAGACTAGCGGGAGGCGAGCAGTACTTC. This sequence encodes CASSRRLAGGEQYF. Recombination connected TRBV14 to TRBJ2-7; a stretch of 13 junction bases matches TRBD2. Taken from the germline V gene, the CDR1 and CDR2 loops are SGHDN and FVKESK. The CDR3 contains 14 residues, cysteine and phenylalanine counted. Only the CDR3 portion is preserved as DNA: 42 bases, with reading frame beginning at the first base. Ends trimmed: V by 4 bases, J by 6 bases; bases unmatched to a gene: 3.